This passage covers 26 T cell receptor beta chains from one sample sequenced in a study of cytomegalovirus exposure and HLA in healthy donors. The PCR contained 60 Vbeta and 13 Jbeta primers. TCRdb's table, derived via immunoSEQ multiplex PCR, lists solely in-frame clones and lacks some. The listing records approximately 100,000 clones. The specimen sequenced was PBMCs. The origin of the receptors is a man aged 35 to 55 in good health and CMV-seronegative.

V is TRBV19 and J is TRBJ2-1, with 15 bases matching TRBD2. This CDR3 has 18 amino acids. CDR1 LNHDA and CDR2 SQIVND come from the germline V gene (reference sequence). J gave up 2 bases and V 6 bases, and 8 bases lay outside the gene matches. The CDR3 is CASSLGLAGGLPYNEQFF. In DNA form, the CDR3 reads TGTGCCAGTAGCCTTGGACTAGCGGGAGGGCTCCCCTACAATGAGCAGTTCTTC.

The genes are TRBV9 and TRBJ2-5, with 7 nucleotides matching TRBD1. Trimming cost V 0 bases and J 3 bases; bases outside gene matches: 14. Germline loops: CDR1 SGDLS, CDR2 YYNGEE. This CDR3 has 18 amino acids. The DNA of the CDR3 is TGTGCCAGCAGCGTAGTACAGGGGCCGTCTATATGGGAAGAGACCCAGTACTTC. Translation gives CASSVVQGPSIWEETQYF.

CDR3 in amino acids: CASSPGHYGYTF. CDR3 DNA sequence: TGCGCCAGCAGCCCTGGACATTATGGCTACACCTTC. The chain joins TRBV5-1 to TRBJ1-2, with D tentatively TRBD1 (5 bases). The CDR3 spans 12 residues. Germline CDR1 reads SGHRS; CDR2 reads YFSETQ. V lost 4 bases and J lost 5, with 9 bases in between.

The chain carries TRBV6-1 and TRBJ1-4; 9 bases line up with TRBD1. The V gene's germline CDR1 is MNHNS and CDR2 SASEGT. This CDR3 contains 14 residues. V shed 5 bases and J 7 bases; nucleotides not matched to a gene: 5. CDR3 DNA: TGTGCCAGCAGTCCTCAGGGACAGGGTGAAAAACTGTTTTTT. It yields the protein CASSPQGQGEKLFF.

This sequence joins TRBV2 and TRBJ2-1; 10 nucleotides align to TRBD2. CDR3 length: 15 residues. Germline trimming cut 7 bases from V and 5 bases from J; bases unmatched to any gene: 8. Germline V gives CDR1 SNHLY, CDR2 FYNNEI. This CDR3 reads CASTPSTSGDNEQFF. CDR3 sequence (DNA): TGTGCCAGCACCCCTTCTACTAGCGGGGACAATGAGCAGTTCTTC.

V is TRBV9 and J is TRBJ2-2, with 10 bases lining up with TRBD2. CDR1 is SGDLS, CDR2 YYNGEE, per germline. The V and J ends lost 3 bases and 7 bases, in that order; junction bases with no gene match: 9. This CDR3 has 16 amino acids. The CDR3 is CASSGSSGSKGGELFF. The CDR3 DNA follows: TGTGCCAGCAGCGGCTCTAGCGGGAGTAAAGGCGGGGAGCTGTTTTTT.

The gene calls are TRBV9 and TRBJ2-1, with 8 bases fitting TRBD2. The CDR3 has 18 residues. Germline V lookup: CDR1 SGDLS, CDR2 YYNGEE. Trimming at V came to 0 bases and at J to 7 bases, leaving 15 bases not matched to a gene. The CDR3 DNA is TGTGCCAGCAGCGTAGCGGGGGGGGTTGTCAGCCTTAGAAATGAGCAGTTCTTC. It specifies CASSVAGGVVSLRNEQFF. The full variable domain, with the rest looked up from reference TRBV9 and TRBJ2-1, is DSGVTQTPKHLITATGQRVTLRCSPRSGDLSVYWYQQSLDQGLQFLIQYYNGEERAKGNILERFSAQQFPDLHSELNLSSLELGDSALYFCASSVAGGVVSLRNEQFFGPGTRLTVL.

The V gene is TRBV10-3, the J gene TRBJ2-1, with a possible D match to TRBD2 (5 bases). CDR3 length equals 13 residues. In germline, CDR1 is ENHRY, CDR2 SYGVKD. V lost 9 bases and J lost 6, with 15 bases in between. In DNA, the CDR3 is TGTGCCATGAAAGACACCGGGGTCAATGAGCAGTTCTTC. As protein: CAMKDTGVNEQFF.

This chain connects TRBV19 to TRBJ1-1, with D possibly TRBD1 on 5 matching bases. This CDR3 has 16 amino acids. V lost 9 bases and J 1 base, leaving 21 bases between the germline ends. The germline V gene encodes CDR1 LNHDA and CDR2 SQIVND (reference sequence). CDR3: CASGDLGAGQNTEAFF. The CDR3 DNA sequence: TGTGCCAGCGGCGACCTAGGGGCAGGCCAGAACACTGAAGCTTTCTTT.

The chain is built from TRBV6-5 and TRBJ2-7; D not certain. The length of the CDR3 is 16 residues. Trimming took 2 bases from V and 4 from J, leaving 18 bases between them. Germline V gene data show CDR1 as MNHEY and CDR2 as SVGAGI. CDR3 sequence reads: CASSYDLSPEPYEQYF. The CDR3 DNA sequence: TGTGCCAGCAGTTACGATCTTTCCCCAGAACCTTACGAGCAGTACTTC.

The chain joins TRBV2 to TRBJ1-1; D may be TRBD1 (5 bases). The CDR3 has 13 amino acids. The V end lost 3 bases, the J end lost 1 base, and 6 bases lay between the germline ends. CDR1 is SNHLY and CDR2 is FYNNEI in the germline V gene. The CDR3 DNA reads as TGTGCCAGCAGTGATCAGGGGAACACTGAAGCTTTCTTT. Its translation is CASSDQGNTEAFF.

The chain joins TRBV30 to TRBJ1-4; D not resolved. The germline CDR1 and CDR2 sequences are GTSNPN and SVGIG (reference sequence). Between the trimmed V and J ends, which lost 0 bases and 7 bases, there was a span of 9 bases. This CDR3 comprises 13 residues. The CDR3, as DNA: TGTGCCTGGAGTGTGCATCTAGGTGAAAAACTGTTTTTT. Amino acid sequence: CAWSVHLGEKLFF.

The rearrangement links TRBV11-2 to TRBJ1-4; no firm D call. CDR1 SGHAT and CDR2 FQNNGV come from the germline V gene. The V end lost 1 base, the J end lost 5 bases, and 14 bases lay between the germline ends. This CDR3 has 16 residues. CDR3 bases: TGTGCCAGCAGCTTAGTAATGTCCCAGTCGAATGAAAAACTGTTTTTT. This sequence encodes CASSLVMSQSNEKLFF.

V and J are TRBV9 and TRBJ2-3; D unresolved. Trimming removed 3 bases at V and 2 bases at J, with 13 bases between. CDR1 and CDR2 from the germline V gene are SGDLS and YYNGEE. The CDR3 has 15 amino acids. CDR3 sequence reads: CASSESTALTDTQYF. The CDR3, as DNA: TGTGCCAGCAGCGAGTCTACCGCCCTCACAGATACGCAGTATTTT.

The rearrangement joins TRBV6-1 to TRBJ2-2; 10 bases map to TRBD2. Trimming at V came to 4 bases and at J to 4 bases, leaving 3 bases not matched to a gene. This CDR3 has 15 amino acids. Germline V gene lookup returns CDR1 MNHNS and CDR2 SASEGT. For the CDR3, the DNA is TGTGCCAGCAGTGTCGGACTAGCGGCCACCGGGGAGCTGTTTTTT. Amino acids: CASSVGLAATGELFF.

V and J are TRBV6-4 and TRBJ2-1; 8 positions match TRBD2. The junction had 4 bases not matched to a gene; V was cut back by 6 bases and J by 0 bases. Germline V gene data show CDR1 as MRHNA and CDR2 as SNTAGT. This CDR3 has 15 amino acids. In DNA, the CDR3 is TGTGCCAGCAGATTTACTAGCGGCTCCTACAATGAGCAGTTCTTC. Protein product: CASRFTSGSYNEQFF.

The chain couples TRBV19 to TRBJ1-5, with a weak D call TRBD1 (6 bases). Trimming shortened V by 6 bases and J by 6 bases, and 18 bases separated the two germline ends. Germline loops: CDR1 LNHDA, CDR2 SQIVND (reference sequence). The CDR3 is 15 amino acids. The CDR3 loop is CASRRPGRGSQPQHF. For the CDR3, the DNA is TGTGCCAGTAGGCGCCCCGGTAGGGGGAGTCAGCCCCAGCATTTT.

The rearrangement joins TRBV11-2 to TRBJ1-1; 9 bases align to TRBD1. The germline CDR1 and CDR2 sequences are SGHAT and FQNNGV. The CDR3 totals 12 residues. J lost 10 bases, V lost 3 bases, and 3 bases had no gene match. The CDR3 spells CASSLDRGGAFF. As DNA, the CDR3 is TGTGCCAGCAGCTTGGACAGGGGTGGAGCTTTCTTT.

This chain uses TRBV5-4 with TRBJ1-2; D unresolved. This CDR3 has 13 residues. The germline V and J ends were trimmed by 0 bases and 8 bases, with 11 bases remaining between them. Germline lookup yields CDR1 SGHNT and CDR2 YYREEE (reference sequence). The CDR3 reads CASSLAGSGGYTF. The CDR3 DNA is TGTGCCAGCAGCTTGGCCGGGAGCGGAGGCTACACCTTC.

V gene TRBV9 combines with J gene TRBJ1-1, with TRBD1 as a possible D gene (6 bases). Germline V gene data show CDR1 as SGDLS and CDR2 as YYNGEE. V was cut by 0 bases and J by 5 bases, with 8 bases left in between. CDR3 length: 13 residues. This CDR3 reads CASSVERGTEAFF. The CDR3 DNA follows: TGTGCCAGCAGCGTAGAAAGGGGGACTGAAGCTTTCTTT. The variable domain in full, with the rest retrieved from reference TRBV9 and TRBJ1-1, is DSGVTQTPKHLITATGQRVTLRCSPRSGDLSVYWYQQSLDQGLQFLIQYYNGEERAKGNILERFSAQQFPDLHSELNLSSLELGDSALYFCASSVERGTEAFFGQGTRLTVV.

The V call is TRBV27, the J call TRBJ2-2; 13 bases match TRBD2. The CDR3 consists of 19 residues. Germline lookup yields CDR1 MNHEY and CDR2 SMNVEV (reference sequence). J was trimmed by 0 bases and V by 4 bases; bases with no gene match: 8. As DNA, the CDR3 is TGTGCCAGCAGTTCTCGACTAGCGGGGGGCAACGCGAACACCGGGGAGCTGTTTTTT. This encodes CASSSRLAGGNANTGELFF.

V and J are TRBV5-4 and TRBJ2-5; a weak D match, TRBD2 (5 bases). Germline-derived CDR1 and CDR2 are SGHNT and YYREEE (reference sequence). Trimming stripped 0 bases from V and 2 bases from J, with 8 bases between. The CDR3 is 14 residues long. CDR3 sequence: CASSLVSGQETQYF. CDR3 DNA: TGTGCCAGCAGCTTGGTTTCGGGGCAAGAGACCCAGTACTTC.

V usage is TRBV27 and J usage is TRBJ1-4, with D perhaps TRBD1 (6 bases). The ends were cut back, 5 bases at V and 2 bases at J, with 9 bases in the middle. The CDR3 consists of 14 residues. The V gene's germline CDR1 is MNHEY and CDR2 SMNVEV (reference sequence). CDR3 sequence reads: CASSPRGTNEKLFF. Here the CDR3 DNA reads TGTGCCAGCAGTCCAAGGGGGACTAATGAAAAACTGTTTTTT.

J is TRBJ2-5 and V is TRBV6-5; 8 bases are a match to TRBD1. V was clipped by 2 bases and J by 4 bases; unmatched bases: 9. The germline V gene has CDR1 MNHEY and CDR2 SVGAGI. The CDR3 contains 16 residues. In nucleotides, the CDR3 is TGTGCCAGCAGTTACGGGACGGAGGGGACAGGAGAGACCCAGTACTTC. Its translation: CASSYGTEGTGETQYF.

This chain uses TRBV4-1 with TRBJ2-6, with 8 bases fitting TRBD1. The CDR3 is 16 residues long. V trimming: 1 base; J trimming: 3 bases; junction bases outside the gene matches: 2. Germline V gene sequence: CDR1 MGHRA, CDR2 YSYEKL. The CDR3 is CASSQAGGVGANVLTF. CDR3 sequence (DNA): TGCGCCAGCAGCCAAGCAGGGGGCGTTGGGGCCAACGTCCTGACTTTC.

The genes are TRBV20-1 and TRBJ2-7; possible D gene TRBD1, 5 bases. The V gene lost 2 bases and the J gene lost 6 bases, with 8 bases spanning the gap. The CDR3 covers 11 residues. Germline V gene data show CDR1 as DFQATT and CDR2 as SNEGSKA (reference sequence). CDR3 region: CSARPGSEQYF. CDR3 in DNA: TGCAGTGCTAGACCAGGGTCCGAGCAGTACTTC.